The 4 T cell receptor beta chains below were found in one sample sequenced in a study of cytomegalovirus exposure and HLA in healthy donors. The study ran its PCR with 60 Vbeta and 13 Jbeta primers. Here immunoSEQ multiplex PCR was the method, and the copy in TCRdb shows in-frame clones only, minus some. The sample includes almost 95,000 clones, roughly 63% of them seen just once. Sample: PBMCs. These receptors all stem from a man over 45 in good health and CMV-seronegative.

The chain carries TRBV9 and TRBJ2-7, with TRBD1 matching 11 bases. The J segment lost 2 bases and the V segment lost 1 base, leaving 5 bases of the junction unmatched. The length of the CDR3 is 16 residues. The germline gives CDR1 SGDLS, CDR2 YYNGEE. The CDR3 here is CASSVRGTGGAYEQYF. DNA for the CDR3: TGTGCCAGCAGCGTACGAGGGACAGGGGGGGCCTACGAGCAGTACTTC.

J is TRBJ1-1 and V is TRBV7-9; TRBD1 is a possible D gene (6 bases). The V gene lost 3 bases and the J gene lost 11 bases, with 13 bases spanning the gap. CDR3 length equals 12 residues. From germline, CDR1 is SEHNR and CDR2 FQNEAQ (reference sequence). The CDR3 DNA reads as TGTGCCAGCAGCTTGGTCGGGGGGGCGGCTTTCTTT. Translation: CASSLVGGAAFF.

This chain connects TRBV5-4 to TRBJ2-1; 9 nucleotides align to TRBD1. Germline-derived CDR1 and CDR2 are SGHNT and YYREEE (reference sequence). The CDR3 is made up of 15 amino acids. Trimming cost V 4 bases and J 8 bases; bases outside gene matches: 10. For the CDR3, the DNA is TGTGCCAGCAGCCAACTGGGACAGGGTCAGGATGAGCAGTTCTTC. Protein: CASSQLGQGQDEQFF.

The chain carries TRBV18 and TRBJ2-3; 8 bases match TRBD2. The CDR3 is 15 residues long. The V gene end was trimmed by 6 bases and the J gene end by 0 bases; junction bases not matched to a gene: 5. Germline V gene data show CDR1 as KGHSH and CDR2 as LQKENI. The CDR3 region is CASSALAASTDTQYF. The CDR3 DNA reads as TGTGCCAGCTCGGCACTAGCGGCAAGCACAGATACGCAGTATTTT.